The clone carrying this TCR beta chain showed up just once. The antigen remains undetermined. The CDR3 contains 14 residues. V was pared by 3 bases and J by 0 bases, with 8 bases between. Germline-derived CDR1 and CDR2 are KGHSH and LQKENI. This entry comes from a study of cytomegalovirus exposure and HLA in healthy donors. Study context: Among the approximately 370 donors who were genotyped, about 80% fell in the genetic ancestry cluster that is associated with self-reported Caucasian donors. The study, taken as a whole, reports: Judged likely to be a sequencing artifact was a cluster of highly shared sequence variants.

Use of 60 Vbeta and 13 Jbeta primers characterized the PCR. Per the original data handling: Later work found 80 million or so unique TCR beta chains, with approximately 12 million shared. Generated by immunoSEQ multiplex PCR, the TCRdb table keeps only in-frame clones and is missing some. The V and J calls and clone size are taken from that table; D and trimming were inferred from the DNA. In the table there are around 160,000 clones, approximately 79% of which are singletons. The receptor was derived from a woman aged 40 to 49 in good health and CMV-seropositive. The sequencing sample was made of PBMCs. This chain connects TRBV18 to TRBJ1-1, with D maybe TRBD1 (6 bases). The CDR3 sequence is CASSPGTMNTEAFF. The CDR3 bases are TGTGCCAGCTCACCCGGGACAATGAACACTGAAGCTTTCTTT.